The clone carrying this T cell receptor beta chain was seen only a few times. Its antigen is unidentified. Trimming cost V 5 bases and J 1 base; bases outside gene matches: 9. This CDR3 contains 16 residues. From germline, CDR1 is LNHDA and CDR2 SQIVND (reference sequence). The data belong to a study of cytomegalovirus exposure and HLA in healthy donors. Study-level points and caveats: Analyzed later, most CMV-associated TCR beta chains appeared HLA-restricted. CMV serostatus was the only immune exposure information that was available. Sequencing likely produced, as an artifact, a cluster of highly shared sequence variants.

PCR was performed using 60 Vbeta and 13 Jbeta primers. This table comes from immunoSEQ multiplex PCR, and its TCRdb copy is limited to in-frame clones, with some not included. The table shows 150,000 or so clones, with about 80% occurring only once. The receptor comes from a woman aged 40 to 50 in good health and CMV-seronegative. Sequencing used PBMCs. This chain links TRBV19 with TRBJ2-5; TRBD2 agrees at 8 bases. DNA of the CDR3: TGTGCCAGTAGTCCACTGGCGGGGGGATTCCAAGAGACCCAGTACTTC. This sequence encodes CASSPLAGGFQETQYF.